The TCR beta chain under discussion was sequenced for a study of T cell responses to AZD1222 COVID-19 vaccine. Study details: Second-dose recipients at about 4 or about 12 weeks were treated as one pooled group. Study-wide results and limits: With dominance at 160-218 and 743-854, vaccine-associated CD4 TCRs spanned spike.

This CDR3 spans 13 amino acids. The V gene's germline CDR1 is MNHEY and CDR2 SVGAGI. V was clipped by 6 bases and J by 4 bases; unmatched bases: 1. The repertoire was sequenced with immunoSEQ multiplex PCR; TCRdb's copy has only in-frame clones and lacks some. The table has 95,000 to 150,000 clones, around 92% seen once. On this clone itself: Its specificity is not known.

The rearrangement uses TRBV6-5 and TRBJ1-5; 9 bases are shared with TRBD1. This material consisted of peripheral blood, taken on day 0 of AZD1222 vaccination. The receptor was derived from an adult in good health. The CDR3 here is CASRGTGNQPQHF. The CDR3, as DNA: TGTGCCAGCAGGGGGACAGGGAATCAGCCCCAGCATTTT.